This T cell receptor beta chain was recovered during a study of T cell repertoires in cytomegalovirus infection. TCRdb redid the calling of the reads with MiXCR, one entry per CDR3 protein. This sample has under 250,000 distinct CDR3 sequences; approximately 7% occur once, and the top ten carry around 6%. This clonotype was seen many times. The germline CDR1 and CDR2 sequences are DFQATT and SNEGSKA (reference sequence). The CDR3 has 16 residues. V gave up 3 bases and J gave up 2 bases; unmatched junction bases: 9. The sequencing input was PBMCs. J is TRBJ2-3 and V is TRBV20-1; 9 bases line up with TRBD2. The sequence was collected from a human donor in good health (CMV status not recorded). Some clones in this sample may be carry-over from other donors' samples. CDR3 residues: CSASWLAGSYTDTQYF. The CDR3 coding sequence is TGCAGTGCTAGTTGGCTAGCGGGGTCCTACACAGATACGCAGTATTTT.